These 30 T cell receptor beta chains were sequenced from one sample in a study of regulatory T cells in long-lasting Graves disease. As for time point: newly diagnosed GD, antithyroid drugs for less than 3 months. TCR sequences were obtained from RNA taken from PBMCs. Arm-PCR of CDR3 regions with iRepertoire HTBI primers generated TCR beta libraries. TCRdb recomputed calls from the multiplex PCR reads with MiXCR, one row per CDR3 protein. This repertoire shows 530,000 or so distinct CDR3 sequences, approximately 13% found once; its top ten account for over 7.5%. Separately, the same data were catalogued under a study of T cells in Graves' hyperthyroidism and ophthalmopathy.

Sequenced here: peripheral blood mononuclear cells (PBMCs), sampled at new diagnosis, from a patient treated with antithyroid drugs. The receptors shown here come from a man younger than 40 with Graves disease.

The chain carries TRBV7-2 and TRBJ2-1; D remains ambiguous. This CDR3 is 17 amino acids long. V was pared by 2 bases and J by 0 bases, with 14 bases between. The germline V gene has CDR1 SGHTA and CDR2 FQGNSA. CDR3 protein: CASSLTSPLVSYNEQFF. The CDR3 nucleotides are TGTGCCAGCAGCTTAACGTCCCCTCTCGTCTCCTACAATGAGCAGTTCTTC.

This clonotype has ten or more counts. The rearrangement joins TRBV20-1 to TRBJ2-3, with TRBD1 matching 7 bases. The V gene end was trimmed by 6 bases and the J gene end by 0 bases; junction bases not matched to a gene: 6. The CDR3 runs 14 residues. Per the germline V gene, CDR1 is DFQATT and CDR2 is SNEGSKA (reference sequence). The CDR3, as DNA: TGCAGTGCCCGAGGGGGCGGGAGCACAGATACGCAGTATTTT. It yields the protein CSARGGGSTDTQYF.

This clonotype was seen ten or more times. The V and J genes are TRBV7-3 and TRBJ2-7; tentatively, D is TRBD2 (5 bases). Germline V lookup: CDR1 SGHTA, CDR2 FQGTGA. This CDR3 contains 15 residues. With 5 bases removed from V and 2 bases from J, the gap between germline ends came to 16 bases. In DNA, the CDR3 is TGTGCCAGCAGCCCCGTGGGGAGCGAGGCCTACGAGCAGTACTTC. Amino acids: CASSPVGSEAYEQYF.

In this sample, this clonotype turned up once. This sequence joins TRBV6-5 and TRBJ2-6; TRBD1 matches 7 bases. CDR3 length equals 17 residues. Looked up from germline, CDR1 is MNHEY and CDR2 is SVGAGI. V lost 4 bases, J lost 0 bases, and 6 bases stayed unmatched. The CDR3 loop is CASSSNPGGSGANVLTF. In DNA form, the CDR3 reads TGTGCCAGCAGTTCCAATCCAGGGGGCTCTGGGGCCAACGTCCTGACTTTC.

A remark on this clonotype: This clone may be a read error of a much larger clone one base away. CDR3 region: CVSSLEPIFQETQYF. CDR3 nucleotide sequence: TGTGTCAGCAGTTTAGAGCCTATATTCCAAGAGACCCAGTACTTC. The V call is TRBV12-3 or TRBV12-4, the J call TRBJ2-5; D is unclear. The CDR3 totals 15 residues.

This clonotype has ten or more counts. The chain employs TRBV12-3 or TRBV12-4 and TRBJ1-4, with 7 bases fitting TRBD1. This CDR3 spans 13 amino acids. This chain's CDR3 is CASYRGTNEKLFF. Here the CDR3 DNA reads TGTGCAAGCTACAGGGGCACTAATGAAAAACTGTTTTTT.

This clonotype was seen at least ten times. The CDR3 region is CASSVEFEPVYEQYF. Written as DNA, the CDR3 is TGTGCCAGCAGTGTTGAATTCGAACCTGTATACGAGCAGTACTTC. The chain combines TRBV6-1 with TRBJ2-7; D unresolved. CDR3 length: 15 amino acids. Per the germline V gene, CDR1 is MNHNS and CDR2 is SASEGT. Trimming stripped 4 bases from V and 4 bases from J, with 17 bases between.

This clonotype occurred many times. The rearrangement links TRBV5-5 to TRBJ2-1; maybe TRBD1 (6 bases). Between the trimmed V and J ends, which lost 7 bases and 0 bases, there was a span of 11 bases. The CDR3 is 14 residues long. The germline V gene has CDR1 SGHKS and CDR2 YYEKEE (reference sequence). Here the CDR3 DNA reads TGTGCCAGCGAACAGGGCAGCTCCTACAATGAGCAGTTCTTC. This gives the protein CASEQGSSYNEQFF.

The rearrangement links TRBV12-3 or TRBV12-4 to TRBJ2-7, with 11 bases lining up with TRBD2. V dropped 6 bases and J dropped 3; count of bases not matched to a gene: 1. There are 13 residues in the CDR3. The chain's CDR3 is CASRLAGVYEQYF. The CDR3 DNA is TGTGCCAGCAGACTAGCGGGAGTCTACGAGCAGTACTTC.

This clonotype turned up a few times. The CDR3 sequence is CASSPPLQGPQPQHF. The CDR3 nucleotides read TGTGCCAGCTCACCACCGTTACAGGGGCCCCAGCCCCAGCATTTT. The V and J genes are TRBV18 and TRBJ1-5; TRBD1 aligns across 7 bases. CDR3 length: 15 residues. The germline CDR1 and CDR2 sequences are KGHSH and LQKENI. V lost 0 bases, J lost 7 bases, and 6 bases stayed unmatched.

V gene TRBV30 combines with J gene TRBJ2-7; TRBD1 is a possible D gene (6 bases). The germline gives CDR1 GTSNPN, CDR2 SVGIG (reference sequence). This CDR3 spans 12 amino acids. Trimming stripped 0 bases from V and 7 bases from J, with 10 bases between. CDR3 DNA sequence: TGTGCCTGGAGTGTAACAGGGTTGGAGCAGTACTTC. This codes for CAWSVTGLEQYF.

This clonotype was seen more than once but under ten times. The CDR3 nucleotides are TGTGCTAGCAAACTAGCGGGAGGGGGCAATGAGCAGTTCTTC. Protein: CASKLAGGGNEQFF. The chain couples TRBV12-5 to TRBJ2-1; 13 positions agree with TRBD2. This CDR3 region has 14 residues. Per the germline V gene, CDR1 is LGHNT and CDR2 is FRNRAP. The V segment lost 9 bases and the J segment 6 bases; nucleotides outside the gene matches: 5.

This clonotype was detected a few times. CDR3 residues: CASSESGGLAVYNEQFF. Here the CDR3 DNA reads TGCGCCAGCAGTGAGTCGGGCGGGTTAGCGGTCTACAATGAGCAGTTCTTC. The chain recombines TRBV10-1 with TRBJ2-1; D may be TRBD2 (6 bases). The CDR3 sequence is 17 residues long. Per the germline V gene, CDR1 is WNHNN and CDR2 is SYGVQD (reference sequence). Trimming removed 0 bases from V and 3 bases from J, with 15 bases in between.

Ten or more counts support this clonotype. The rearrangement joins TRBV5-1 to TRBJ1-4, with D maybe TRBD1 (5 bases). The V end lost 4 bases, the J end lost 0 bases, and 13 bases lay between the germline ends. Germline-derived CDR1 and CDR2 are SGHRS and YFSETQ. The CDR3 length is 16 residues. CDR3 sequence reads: CASSPFRGTTNEKLFF. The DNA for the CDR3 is TGCGCCAGCAGCCCCTTCCGGGGGACAACTAATGAAAAACTGTTTTTT.

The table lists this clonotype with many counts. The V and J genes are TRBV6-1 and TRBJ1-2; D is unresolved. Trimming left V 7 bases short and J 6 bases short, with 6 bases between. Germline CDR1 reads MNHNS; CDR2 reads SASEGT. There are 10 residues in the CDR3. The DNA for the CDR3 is TGTGCCAGCACAGCAGATGGCTACACCTTC. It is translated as CASTADGYTF.

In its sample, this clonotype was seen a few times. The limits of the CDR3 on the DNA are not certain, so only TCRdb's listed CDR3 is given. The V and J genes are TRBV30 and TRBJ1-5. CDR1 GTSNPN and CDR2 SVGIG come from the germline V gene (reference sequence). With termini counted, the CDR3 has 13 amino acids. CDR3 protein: CAWSLTYVGPQHF.

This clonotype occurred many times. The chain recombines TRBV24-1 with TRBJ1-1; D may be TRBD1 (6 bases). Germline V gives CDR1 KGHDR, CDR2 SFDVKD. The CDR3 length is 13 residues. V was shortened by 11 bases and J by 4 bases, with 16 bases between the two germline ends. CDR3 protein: CAIPARGGTEAFF. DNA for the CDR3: TGTGCCATCCCAGCCAGGGGCGGCACTGAAGCTTTCTTT.

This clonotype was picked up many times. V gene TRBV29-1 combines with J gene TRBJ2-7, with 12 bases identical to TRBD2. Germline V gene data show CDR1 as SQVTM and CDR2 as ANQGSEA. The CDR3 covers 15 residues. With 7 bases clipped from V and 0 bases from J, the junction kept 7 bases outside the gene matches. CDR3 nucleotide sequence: TGCAGCGAGTCCTCTAGCGGGAGGGTCTCCTACGAGCAGTACTTC. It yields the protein CSESSSGRVSYEQYF.

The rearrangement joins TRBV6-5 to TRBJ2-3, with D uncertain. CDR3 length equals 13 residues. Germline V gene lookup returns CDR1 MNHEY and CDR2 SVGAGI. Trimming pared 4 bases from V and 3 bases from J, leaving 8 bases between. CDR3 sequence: CASSLIGTDTQYF. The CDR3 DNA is TGTGCCAGCAGTTTGATAGGGACAGATACGCAGTATTTT.

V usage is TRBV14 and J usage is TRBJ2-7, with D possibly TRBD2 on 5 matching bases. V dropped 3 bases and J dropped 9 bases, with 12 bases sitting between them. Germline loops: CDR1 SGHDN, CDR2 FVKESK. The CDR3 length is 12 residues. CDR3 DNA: TGTGCCAGCAGCCAGAATCCCGCGGGGCAGTACTTC. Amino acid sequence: CASSQNPAGQYF.

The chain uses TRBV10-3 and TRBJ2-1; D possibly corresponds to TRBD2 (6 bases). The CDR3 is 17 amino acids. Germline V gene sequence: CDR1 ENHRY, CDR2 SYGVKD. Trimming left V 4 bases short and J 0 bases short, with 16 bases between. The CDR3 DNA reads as TGTGCCATCAGTGGGAGGGAAGAAGAGAGCTCCTACAATGAGCAGTTCTTC. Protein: CAISGREEESSYNEQFF.

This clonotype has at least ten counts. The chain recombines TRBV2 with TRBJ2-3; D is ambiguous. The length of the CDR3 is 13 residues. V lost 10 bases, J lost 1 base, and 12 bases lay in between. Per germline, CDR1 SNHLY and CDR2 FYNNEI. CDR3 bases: TGTGCCACAGGTGGGCCTGGCACAGATACGCAGTATTTT. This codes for CATGGPGTDTQYF.

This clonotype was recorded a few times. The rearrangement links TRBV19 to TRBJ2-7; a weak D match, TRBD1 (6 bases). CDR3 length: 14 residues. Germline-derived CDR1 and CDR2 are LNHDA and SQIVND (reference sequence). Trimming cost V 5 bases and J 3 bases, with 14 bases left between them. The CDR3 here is CASSPRQALYEQYF. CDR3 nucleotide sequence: TGTGCCAGTAGTCCCCGACAGGCCCTCTACGAGCAGTACTTC.

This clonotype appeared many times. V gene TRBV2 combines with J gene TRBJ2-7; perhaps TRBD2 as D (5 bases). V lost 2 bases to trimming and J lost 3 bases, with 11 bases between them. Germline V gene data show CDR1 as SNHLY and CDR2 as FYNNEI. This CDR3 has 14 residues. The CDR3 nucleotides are TGTGCCAGCAGTGAATACGGAGGCGGCTACGAGCAGTACTTC. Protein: CASSEYGGGYEQYF.

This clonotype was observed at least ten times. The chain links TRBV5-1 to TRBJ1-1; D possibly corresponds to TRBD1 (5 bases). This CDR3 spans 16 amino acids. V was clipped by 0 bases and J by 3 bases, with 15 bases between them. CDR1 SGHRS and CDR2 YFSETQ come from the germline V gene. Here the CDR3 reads CASSLDGGGLDTEAFF. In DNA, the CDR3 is TGCGCCAGCAGCTTGGATGGGGGAGGTTTGGACACTGAAGCTTTCTTT.

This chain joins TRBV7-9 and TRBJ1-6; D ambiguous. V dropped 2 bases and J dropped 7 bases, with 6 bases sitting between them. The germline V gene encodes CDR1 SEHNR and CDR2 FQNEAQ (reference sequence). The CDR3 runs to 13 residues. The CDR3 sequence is CASSLQTNSPLHF. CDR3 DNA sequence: TGTGCCAGCAGCTTACAGACCAATTCACCCCTCCACTTT.

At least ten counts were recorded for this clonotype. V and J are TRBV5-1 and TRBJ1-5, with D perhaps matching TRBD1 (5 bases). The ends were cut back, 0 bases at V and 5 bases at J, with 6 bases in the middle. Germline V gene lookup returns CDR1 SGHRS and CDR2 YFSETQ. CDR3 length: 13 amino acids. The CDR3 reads CASSLVGDQPQHF. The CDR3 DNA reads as TGCGCCAGCAGCTTGGTGGGGGATCAGCCCCAGCATTTT.

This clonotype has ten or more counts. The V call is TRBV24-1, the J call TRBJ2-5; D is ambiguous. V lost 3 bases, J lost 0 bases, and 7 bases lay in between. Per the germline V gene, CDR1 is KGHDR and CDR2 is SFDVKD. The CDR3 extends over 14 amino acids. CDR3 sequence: CATSDTEYQETQYF. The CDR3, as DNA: TGTGCCACCAGTGATACTGAGTACCAAGAGACCCAGTACTTC.

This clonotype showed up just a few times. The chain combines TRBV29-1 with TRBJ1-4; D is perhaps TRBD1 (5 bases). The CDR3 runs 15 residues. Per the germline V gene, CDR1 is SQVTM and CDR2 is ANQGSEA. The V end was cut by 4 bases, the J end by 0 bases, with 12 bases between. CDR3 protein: CSVAGGTTTNEKLFF. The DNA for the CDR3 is TGCAGCGTTGCTGGGGGGACTACAACTAATGAAAAACTGTTTTTT.

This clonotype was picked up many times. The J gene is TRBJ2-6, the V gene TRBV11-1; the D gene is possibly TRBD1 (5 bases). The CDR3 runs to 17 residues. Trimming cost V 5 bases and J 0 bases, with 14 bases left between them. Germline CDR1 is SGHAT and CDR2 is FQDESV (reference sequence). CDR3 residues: CASSRNGANSGANVLTF. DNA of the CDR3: TGTGCCAGCAGCCGGAATGGGGCGAACTCTGGGGCCAACGTCCTGACTTTC.